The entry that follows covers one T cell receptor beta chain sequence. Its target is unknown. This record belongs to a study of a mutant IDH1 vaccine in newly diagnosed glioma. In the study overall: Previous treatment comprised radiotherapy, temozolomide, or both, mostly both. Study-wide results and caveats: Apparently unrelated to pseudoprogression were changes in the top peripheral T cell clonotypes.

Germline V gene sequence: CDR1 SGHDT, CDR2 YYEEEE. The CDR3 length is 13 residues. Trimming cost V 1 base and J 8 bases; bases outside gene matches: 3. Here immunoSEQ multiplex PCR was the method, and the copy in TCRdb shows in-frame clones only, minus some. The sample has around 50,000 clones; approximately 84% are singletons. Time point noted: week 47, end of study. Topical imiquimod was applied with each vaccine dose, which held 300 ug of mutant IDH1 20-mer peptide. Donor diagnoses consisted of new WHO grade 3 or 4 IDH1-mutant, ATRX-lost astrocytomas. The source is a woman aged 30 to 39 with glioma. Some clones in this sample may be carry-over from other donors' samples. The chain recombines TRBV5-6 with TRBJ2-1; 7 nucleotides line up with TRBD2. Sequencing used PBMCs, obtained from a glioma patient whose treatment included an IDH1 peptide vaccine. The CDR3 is CASSLREGYEQFF. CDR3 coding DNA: TGTGCCAGCAGCTTGAGGGAGGGCTATGAGCAGTTCTTC.